This TCR beta chain was recovered during a study of cytomegalovirus exposure and HLA in healthy donors. Whole-study context: Tens of millions of unique TCRs from HLA-typed donors were held in an early release of data.

Of note for this clone: As yet, its antigen is unknown.

The PCR used 60 Vbeta and 13 Jbeta primers. Measured with immunoSEQ multiplex PCR; TCRdb has only the in-frame clones, and not every one. The sample lists about 100,000 clones; about three quarters were seen once. The CDR3 has 15 amino acids. After removal of 4 bases from V and 1 base from J, the junction contained 6 bases not matched to a gene. CDR1 and CDR2 (germline): MNHEY, SVGAGI. Broader study findings: Donor immune exposure was known only as CMV serostatus. It was reported that the classifier diagnosed cytomegalovirus status with high specificity and sensitivity in both the original and validation cohorts.

This receptor was taken from a male donor in good health and CMV-seropositive. The chain employs TRBV6-5 and TRBJ1-1; 7 bases are a match to TRBD1. The source material was PBMCs. CDR3 in DNA: TGTGCCAGCAGTTCCGCGGGGACAGAGAACACTGAAGCTTTCTTT. Its protein is CASSSAGTENTEAFF.